This T cell receptor beta chain was obtained from a study of shared clonotypes between healthy human individuals. General study results and limits: Among the subsets, naive ones generally showed larger estimated richness than memory ones.

About this clone itself: What it binds is not known.

CD4+ cells were split into CD45RA+ naive and CD45RA-negative memory subsets. An even split of each subset's genomic DNA across several immunoSEQ plates was performed. Sequencing was performed with immunoSEQ multiplex PCR; in TCRdb, only in-frame clones are kept and a portion is missing. The profile shows 300,000 or so clones, over 65% of them singletons. This CDR3 spans 17 amino acids. V was clipped by 5 bases and J by 5 bases; unmatched bases: 7. The germline V gene has CDR1 PRHDT and CDR2 FYEKMQ (reference sequence). The specimen was memory CD4+ T cells sorted from blood. Subset defined: CD45RA-negative fraction. This clonotype was sampled from a man in his thirties or forties in good health. J is TRBJ2-3 and V is TRBV13; 16 positions agree with TRBD2. CDR3: CASSPGTSGRAGDTQYF. The DNA of the CDR3 is TGTGCCAGCAGCCCCGGGACTAGCGGGAGGGCAGGAGATACGCAGTATTTT.